This T cell receptor (beta chain) emerged from a study of blood T cell repertoires in COVID-19. Study context: The United States, Italy and Spain supplied acute and convalescent COVID-19 samples. Nucleic acid was either cDNA or gDNA, and it came from T cells, B-cell-depleted T cells, or PBMCs.

Original processing notes: Scientists estimated how many nucleated cells there were by amplifying reference gene primers. Data came from immunoSEQ multiplex PCR; TCRdb stores just in-frame clones and leaves some out. Clone size and V and J calls were adopted from that table, with D and trimming inferred from the DNA. The sample has 50,000 to 60,000 clones; approximately 85% are singletons. The CDR3 has 15 amino acids. Germline V lookup: CDR1 SEHNR, CDR2 FQNEAQ (reference sequence). J was trimmed by 5 bases and V by 0 bases; bases with no gene match: 6. The sequencing sample was made of peripheral blood. This receptor was identified in a human donor in a cohort sampled during active COVID-19. This chain uses TRBV7-9 with TRBJ2-7; the match to TRBD1 covers 8 bases. The CDR3 DNA is TGTGCCAGCAGCTTAGCGGGGACAGGCCCCCACGAGCAGTACTTC. Translation gives CASSLAGTGPHEQYF. Filled out from reference TRBV7-9 and TRBJ2-7, the complete variable domain reads DTGVSQNPRHKITKRGQNVTFRCDPISEHNRLYWYRQTLGQGPEFLTYFQNEAQLEKSRLLSDRFSAERPKGSFSTLEIQRTEQGDSAMYLCASSLAGTGPHEQYFGPGTRLTVT.